The source of this TCR beta chain is a study of blood T cell repertoires in COVID-19. About the study: Samples came from the United States, Italy and Spain, spanning acute and convalescent COVID-19. In each case, the material was cDNA or gDNA derived from T cells, B-cell-depleted T cells, or PBMCs.

Per the study methods: Amplifying reference gene primers gave estimates of nucleated cell counts. TCRdb's table, derived via immunoSEQ multiplex PCR, lists solely in-frame clones and lacks some. D and trimming come from the DNA, and the V and J calls and clone size come from that table. The profile shows around 170,000 clones, approximately 80% of them singletons. V was clipped by 3 bases and J by 4 bases; unmatched bases: 20. Germline values: CDR1 SGHRS, CDR2 YFSETQ. CDR3 length: 21 residues. This TCR was recovered from a woman in her sixties with acute or convalescent COVID-19. Material: peripheral blood. The V gene is TRBV5-1, the J gene TRBJ2-6, with 9 bases lining up with TRBD1. For the CDR3, the DNA is TGCGCCAGCAGCTGGGCTGGACAACAGGGGGCCCTGGAGAGGGGGGCCAACGTCCTGACTTTC. It codes for CASSWAGQQGALERGANVLTF.